This T cell receptor beta chain was recorded in a study of shared clonotypes between healthy human individuals. Study-wide results and limits: Sequencing depth was predicted to influence how clonotypes are shared among donors. What rarefaction showed was incomplete sorted-subset sequencing despite large depth. Only blood underwent sampling, and tissue repertoires likely differ. Naive subsets tended to show greater estimated richness than memory subsets.

Per germline, CDR1 SGHTA and CDR2 FQGNSA. The V end was cut by 2 bases, the J end by 5 bases, with 6 bases between. This CDR3 has 12 amino acids. The assay was immunoSEQ multiplex PCR, and TCRdb's table has in-frame clones only and misses some. The sample lists about 700,000 clones; 74% were seen once. This clone showed up many times. Antigen unknown. Other DNA variants within this sample encode the same CDR3. The clonotype originates from a woman under 40 in good health. The chain couples TRBV7-2 to TRBJ2-5, with unresolved D. Sequenced sample: memory CD4+ T cells sorted from blood. Subset indicated: CD45RA-negative fraction. The CDR3 sequence: CASSLFQETQYF. The CDR3 bases are TGTGCCAGCAGCTTATTTCAGGAGACCCAGTACTTC.